These T cell receptor beta chains were read from a single sample in a study of T cell responses to AZD1222 COVID-19 vaccine. This table comes from immunoSEQ multiplex PCR, and its TCRdb copy is limited to in-frame clones, with some not included. The data show around 150,000 clones, under 95% seen once. The source was peripheral blood, collected 28 days after the second AZD1222 dose. The receptors originated from an adult who received the AZD1222 COVID-19 vaccine. Each CDR3 is given with its conserved first and last residue. Each record gives: clone size, D gene, V gene, CDR3 length, J gene, CDR3 protein, CDR3 DNA. D genes are given only for firm matches. Size tells how often a clone was seen (once, few, many) or the class of an expanded clone, and some rows leave it out.

-	-	TRBV2	13	TRBJ1-2	CASSRQITYGYTF	TGTGCCAGCAGTAGACAGATTACCTATGGCTACACCTTC
-	-	TRBV18	13	TRBJ1-6	CASSPGSDSPLHF	TGTGCCAGCTCACCCGGGAGTGACTCACCCCTCCACTTT
-	TRBD2	TRBV2	15	TRBJ2-7	CASKASAGAIYEQYF	TGTGCCAGCAAGGCTTCAGCGGGAGCTATTTACGAGCAGTACTTC
-	TRBD1	TRBV11-1	15	TRBJ1-1	CASSSGQGAVTEAFF	TGTGCCAGCAGCTCGGGACAGGGGGCGGTCACTGAAGCTTTCTTT
-	-	TRBV2	12	TRBJ1-1	CASNFMNTEAFF	TGTGCCAGCAATTTCATGAACACTGAAGCTTTCTTT
-	-	TRBV27	19	TRBJ1-2	CASSFDAGDRGGVNYGYTF	TGTGCCAGCAGTTTTGATGCGGGGGACCGGGGTGGAGTGAACTATGGCTACACCTTC
-	TRBD2	TRBV7-9	16	TRBJ2-7	CASSPGTSGGSYEQYF	TGTGCCAGCAGCCCCGGGACTAGCGGGGGGTCCTACGAGCAGTACTTC
-	TRBD1	TRBV18	16	TRBJ1-6	CASSSGTVAYNSPLHF	TGTGCCAGCTCATCCGGGACAGTTGCCTATAATTCACCCCTCCACTTT
-	TRBD1	TRBV18	16	TRBJ1-6	CASSLEMTGMNSPLHF	TGTGCCAGCTCACTCGAAATGACAGGGATGAATTCACCCCTCCACTTT
-	TRBD1	TRBV19	14	TRBJ1-6	CASSTDRGGSPLHF	TGTGCCAGTAGTACCGACAGGGGGGGTTCACCCCTCCACTTT
-	-	TRBV6-1	11	TRBJ1-2	CASSDGNGYTF	TGTGCCAGCAGTGACGGAAATGGCTACACCTTC
-	-	TRBV6-1	14	TRBJ1-4	CASSELVIGEKLFF	TGTGCCAGCAGTGAACTGGTGATTGGCGAAAAACTGTTTTTT
-	-	TRBV6-5	15	TRBJ2-6	CASSYGGSGANVLTF	TGTGCCAGCAGTTACGGGGGCTCTGGGGCCAACGTCCTGACTTTC
once	-	TRBV27	17	TRBJ2-5	CASSLYLDDTSKETQYF	TGTGCCAGCAGTTTATATCTGGATGATACTTCAAAAGAGACCCAGTACTTC
few	TRBD1	TRBV6-5	14	TRBJ1-5	CASSYSDRVQPQHF	TGTGCCAGCAGTTACTCGGACAGGGTCCAGCCCCAGCATTTT
-	-	TRBV6-5	12	TRBJ2-2	CASRRHTGELFF	TGTGCCAGCAGAAGGCACACCGGGGAGCTGTTTTTT
-	-	TRBV7-6	16	TRBJ2-7	CASSLTGLGRTYEQYF	TGTGCCAGCAGCTTAACAGGTCTTGGGAGAACCTACGAGCAGTACTTC
-	-	TRBV3-1/TRBV3-2	14	TRBJ1-3	CASTHPGFGNTIYF	TGTGCCAGCACCCACCCGGGATTCGGAAACACCATATATTTT
-	-	TRBV5-1	13	TRBJ2-7	CASGDSFSYEQYF	TGCGCCAGCGGTGACAGCTTCTCGTACGAGCAGTACTTC
few	-	TRBV11-1	14	TRBJ2-5	CASSLKYRTETQYF	TGTGCCAGCAGCTTAAAGTACAGGACAGAGACCCAGTACTTC
-	-	TRBV15	16	TRBJ1-1	CATSRDVVRVNTEAFF	TGTGCCACCAGCAGAGATGTAGTCAGGGTGAACACTGAAGCTTTCTTT
-	-	TRBV7-9	14	TRBJ1-4	CASSLRRNNEKLFF	TGTGCCAGCAGCTTAAGACGGAATAATGAAAAACTGTTTTTT
-	-	TRBV7-2	14	TRBJ1-6	CASSFWADNSPLHF	TGTGCCAGCAGCTTCTGGGCAGACAATTCACCCCTCCACTTT
-	-	TRBV11-2	16	TRBJ1-6	CASSLRFGVSNSPLHF	TGTGCCAGCAGCTTAAGGTTTGGGGTCAGTAATTCACCCCTCCACTTT
few	TRBD2	TRBV2	14	TRBJ2-7	CASGRGTDPYEQYF	TGTGCCAGCGGGCGGGGGACGGACCCCTACGAGCAGTACTTC
once	TRBD2	TRBV5-4	16	TRBJ2-2	CASRRREGLATGELFF	TGTGCCAGCAGGAGGAGGGAGGGCCTGGCCACCGGGGAGCTGTTTTTT
-	TRBD2	TRBV7-3	14	TRBJ2-3	CASSRGGSTDTQYF	TGTGCCAGCAGCCGGGGGGGCAGCACAGATACGCAGTATTTT
-	TRBD1	TRBV19	15	TRBJ1-4	CASSPGQATNEKLFF	TGTGCCAGTAGTCCAGGACAGGCAACTAATGAAAAACTGTTTTTT
-	-	TRBV6-5	13	TRBJ2-5	CATRTTTFGTQYF	TGTGCCACTCGCACTACAACCTTCGGGACCCAGTACTTC
-	TRBD2	TRBV3-1/TRBV3-2	18	TRBJ2-1	CASSQESTSGASYNEQFF	TGTGCCAGCAGCCAAGAATCGACTAGCGGGGCATCCTACAATGAGCAGTTCTTC
-	TRBD1	TRBV5-1	15	TRBJ2-1	CASRVGDRGPGEQFF	TGCGCCAGCAGGGTAGGGGACAGGGGCCCTGGGGAGCAGTTCTTC
-	-	TRBV5-1	15	TRBJ1-1	CASSLEGRGATEAFF	TGCGCCAGCAGCTTGGAGGGCAGGGGAGCCACTGAAGCTTTCTTT
-	-	TRBV5-5	13	TRBJ2-7	CASSLAGESEQYF	TGTGCCAGCAGCTTGGCGGGGGAAAGCGAGCAGTACTTC
-	-	TRBV5-5	18	TRBJ2-7	CASSFPRGGSTNSYEQYF	TGTGCCAGCAGCTTCCCCAGGGGAGGGAGTACGAACTCCTACGAGCAGTACTTC
once	TRBD1	TRBV19	13	TRBJ2-5	CASEGASQETQYF	TGTGCCAGTGAGGGGGCTTCCCAAGAGACCCAGTACTTC
-	TRBD2	TRBV15	16	TRBJ2-3	CATSSSSGIVTDTQYF	TGTGCCACCAGCAGTTCCAGCGGGATTGTCACAGATACGCAGTATTTT
once	-	TRBV7-2	15	TRBJ1-2	CASSVDRGGNYGYTF	TGTGCCAGCAGCGTCGACAGAGGGGGTAACTATGGCTACACCTTC
-	-	TRBV24-1	15	TRBJ2-3	CATSVGGLVTDTQYF	TGTGCCACCAGTGTGGGGGGGCTGGTGACAGATACGCAGTATTTT
-	TRBD2	TRBV4-2	17	TRBJ2-1	CASSQTPGLAEGNEQFF	TGTGCCAGCAGCCAAACCCCGGGACTAGCGGAGGGAAATGAGCAGTTCTTC
-	-	TRBV15	20	TRBJ1-1	CATSRGSSTRTAFMNTEAFF	TGTGCCACCAGCAGGGGTTCCTCCACCCGGACAGCTTTTATGAACACTGAAGCTTTCTTT
-	-	TRBV4-1	17	TRBJ1-3	CASSQGERAGVRNTIYF	TGCGCCAGCAGCCAGGGAGAGCGGGCAGGGGTGAGAAACACCATATATTTT
-	-	TRBV4-1	15	TRBJ1-1	CASSQDQGRDTEAFF	TGCGCCAGCAGCCAAGATCAGGGTAGGGACACTGAAGCTTTCTTT
-	-	TRBV5-5	14	TRBJ1-4	CASSLQGYNEKLFF	TGTGCCAGCAGCTTGCAGGGCTATAATGAAAAACTGTTTTTT
few	TRBD1	TRBV2	16	TRBJ1-1	CASRADRGGKVGKAFF	TGTGCCAGCAGGGCGGACAGGGGTGGTAAAGTTGGGAAAGCTTTCTTT
-	TRBD1	TRBV27	16	TRBJ1-5	CASSVNRGRGNQPQHF	TGTGCCAGCAGTGTCAACAGGGGTAGGGGCAATCAGCCCCAGCATTTT
-	TRBD1	TRBV3-1/TRBV3-2	15	TRBJ2-1	CASSPRQGTYNEQFF	TGTGCCAGCAGCCCGCGACAGGGAACCTACAATGAGCAGTTCTTC
once	TRBD1	TRBV2	15	TRBJ2-2	CASSPTGRNTGELFF	TGTGCCAGCAGTCCGACAGGGCGGAACACCGGGGAGCTGTTTTTT
-	-	TRBV5-8	16	TRBJ2-2	CASSSRQVANTGELFF	TGTGCCAGCAGCTCCCGACAGGTCGCGAACACCGGGGAGCTGTTTTTT